Presented here are 22 T cell receptor beta chains from one specimen sequenced in a study of human thymus T cells. Produced via immunoSEQ multiplex PCR; TCRdb's table is partial and in-frame only. The table shows approximately 40,000 clones, with 94% occurring only once. The specimen sequenced was blood. The receptors stem from a boy under two years old with a congenital heart defect but otherwise immunologically healthy.

This chain links TRBV7-9 with TRBJ2-7; TRBD1 matches at 9 bases. The trim removed 6 bases at V and 6 bases at J, leaving 9 bases unmatched. There are 14 residues in the CDR3. Germline assignment: CDR1 SEHNR and CDR2 FQNEAQ (reference sequence). DNA for the CDR3: TGTGCCAGCAGATCCGGGACAGGGTCTGTCGAGCAGTACTTC. Translated, it gives CASRSGTGSVEQYF. The full variable domain, completed using reference TRBV7-9 and TRBJ2-7, is DTGVSQNPRHKITKRGQNVTFRCDPISEHNRLYWYRQTLGQGPEFLTYFQNEAQLEKSRLLSDRFSAERPKGSFSTLEIQRTEQGDSAMYLCASRSGTGSVEQYFGPGTRLTVT.

The gene calls are TRBV5-7 and TRBJ2-5; D not certain. TRBV5-7 belongs to the ORF category, with a function that is uncertain. Trimming removed 0 bases from V and 2 bases from J, with 14 bases in between. The CDR3 is made up of 16 amino acids. CDR3 DNA: TGTGCCAGCAGCTTGGCCCCGGGCCGTGCACAAGAGACCCAGTACTTC. This codes for CASSLAPGRAQETQYF.

The chain carries TRBV30 and TRBJ1-2, with D possibly being TRBD1 (6 bases). This CDR3 contains 11 residues. Per the germline V gene, CDR1 is GTSNPN and CDR2 is SVGIG (reference sequence). Trimming left V 5 bases short and J 7 bases short, with 11 bases between. DNA of the CDR3: TGTGCCTGGTCACAGGGATCTGGCTACACCTTC. Translating it yields CAWSQGSGYTF.

The DNA for the CDR3 is TGTGCCAGCAGCTCATGGGCCGGGACTAGCAACGAGCAGTACTTC. It codes for CASSSWAGTSNEQYF. This chain uses TRBV11-2 with TRBJ2-7; 9 bases fit TRBD2. The germline V gene has CDR1 SGHAT and CDR2 FQNNGV. The CDR3 spans 15 residues. Losses at the gene ends were 4 bases for V and 5 bases for J; bases not matched to a gene: 9.

The chain employs TRBV14 and TRBJ2-5; 9 bases line up with TRBD2. CDR1 is SGHDN, CDR2 FVKESK, per germline. V trimming: 4 bases; J trimming: 9 bases; junction bases outside the gene matches: 6. CDR3 length equals 13 residues. CDR3 sequence reads: CASSPGLAWAQYF. CDR3 nucleotide sequence: TGTGCCAGCAGCCCCGGACTAGCGTGGGCCCAGTACTTC.

The genes are TRBV7-9 and TRBJ1-1; 7 positions match TRBD1. Unmatched junction bases numbered 1, after V lost 3 bases and J lost 3 bases. CDR3 length equals 13 residues. CDR1 is SEHNR, CDR2 FQNEAQ, per germline (reference sequence). The DNA of the CDR3 is TGTGCCAGCAGCTTTGACAGGGACACTGAAGCTTTCTTT. It codes for CASSFDRDTEAFF.

The V gene is TRBV30, the J gene TRBJ1-3; D gene unclear. The CDR3 is made up of 13 amino acids. Trimming shortened V by 1 base and J by 4 bases, and 8 bases separated the two germline ends. Germline loops: CDR1 GTSNPN, CDR2 SVGIG (reference sequence). The DNA for the CDR3 is TGTGCCTGGAGTGGACAAGTCGGAAACACCATATATTTT. Its translation: CAWSGQVGNTIYF.

This chain joins TRBV6-6 and TRBJ1-2; D ambiguous. The CDR3 length is 10 residues. Per the germline V gene, CDR1 is MNHNY and CDR2 is SVGAGI (reference sequence). Trimming took off 5 bases at V and 5 bases at J, with 3 bases between the two ends. The DNA of the CDR3 is TGTGCCAGCAGTATTTATGGCTACACCTTC. This encodes CASSIYGYTF.

The CDR3 DNA follows: TGCGCCAGCAGCCACGGACGGACCTATGGCTACACCTTC. Translating it yields CASSHGRTYGYTF. The chain recombines TRBV4-3 with TRBJ1-2; D gene uncertain. V lost 3 bases to trimming and J lost 4 bases, with 9 bases between them. The germline V gene has CDR1 LGHNA and CDR2 YSLEER. CDR3 length: 13 residues.

CDR3: CASSPPFRGGGEAFF. The CDR3 DNA reads as TGTGCCAGCAGCCCGCCCTTTAGGGGGGGTGGTGAAGCTTTCTTT. The chain couples TRBV7-2 to TRBJ1-1, with a possible D match to TRBD1 (6 bases). From germline, CDR1 is SGHTA and CDR2 FQGNSA. Trimming shortened V by 5 bases and J by 7 bases, and 20 bases separated the two germline ends. This CDR3 comprises 15 residues.

The chain joins TRBV19 to TRBJ2-3; D remains ambiguous. Deletions cut 4 bases from V and 0 bases from J, with 5 bases between. The V gene's germline CDR1 is LNHDA and CDR2 SQIVND (reference sequence). This CDR3 has 13 amino acids. The CDR3 sequence: CASSKTSTDTQYF. The CDR3 nucleotides are TGTGCCAGTAGTAAGACTAGCACAGATACGCAGTATTTT.

This chain joins TRBV5-5 and TRBJ1-2; 8 positions agree with TRBD1. V lost 7 bases, J lost 4 bases, and 12 bases stayed unmatched. The CDR3 loop spans 15 amino acids. CDR1 SGHKS and CDR2 YYEKEE come from the germline V gene (reference sequence). The CDR3 reads CASSSDPGGFYGYTF. The CDR3 DNA follows: TGTGCCAGCTCCAGCGATCCAGGGGGCTTCTATGGCTACACCTTC.

The chain is built from TRBV7-6 and TRBJ2-5; 9 bases match TRBD1. Trimming removed 2 bases from V and 5 bases from J; junction bases left unmatched: 3. The CDR3 sequence is 14 residues long. Looked up from germline, CDR1 is SGHVS and CDR2 is FNYEAQ. CDR3 in amino acids: CASSLHRGRETQYF. The CDR3 nucleotides are TGTGCCAGCAGCTTACACAGGGGGCGGGAGACCCAGTACTTC.

The V and J genes are TRBV6-1 and TRBJ2-4, with 8 positions matching TRBD1. The CDR3 runs 14 residues. Germline CDR1 and CDR2: MNHNS and SASEGT. The V segment lost 6 bases and the J segment 8 bases; nucleotides outside the gene matches: 9. The CDR3 nucleotides are TGTGCCAGCAGGACAGGACAGGGTTTGGACATTCAGTACTTC. It translates to CASRTGQGLDIQYF.

The chain has TRBV2 and TRBJ2-1, with 8 bases matching TRBD2. J lost 2 bases, V lost 7 bases, and 1 base had no gene match. The germline V gene encodes CDR1 SNHLY and CDR2 FYNNEI. There are 13 residues in the CDR3. CDR3 sequence reads: CASIAGTYNEQFF. For the CDR3, the DNA is TGTGCCAGCATAGCGGGGACCTACAATGAGCAGTTCTTC. The complete variable domain, with remaining parts taken from reference TRBV2 and TRBJ2-1, reads EPEVTQTPSHQVTQMGQEVILRCVPISNHLYFYWYRQILGQKVEFLVSFYNNEISEKSEIFDDQFSVERPDGSNFTLKIRSTKLEDSAMYFCASIAGTYNEQFFGPGTRLTVL.

This clone was picked up a small number of times. This sequence joins TRBV7-3 and TRBJ1-2; tentative D call: TRBD1 (6 bases). The germline gives CDR1 SGHTA, CDR2 FQGTGA. The CDR3 loop spans 13 amino acids. The germline V and J ends were trimmed by 0 bases and 4 bases, with 6 bases remaining between them. CDR3: CASSLTGGYGYTF. CDR3 DNA sequence: TGTGCCAGCAGCTTAACAGGGGGCTATGGCTACACCTTC.

The rearrangement uses TRBV2 and TRBJ2-5; 8 bases align to TRBD1. Germline lookup yields CDR1 SNHLY and CDR2 FYNNEI. The CDR3 totals 14 residues. The trim removed 5 bases at V and 5 bases at J, leaving 7 bases unmatched. The CDR3 protein is CASSSQGAAETQYF. The CDR3 DNA is TGTGCCAGCAGTAGCCAGGGGGCTGCGGAGACCCAGTACTTC.

The V call is TRBV5-4, the J call TRBJ1-2; 10 nucleotides agree with TRBD1. V trimming: 3 bases; J trimming: 4 bases; junction bases outside the gene matches: 0. This CDR3 has 13 residues. Germline V gene data show CDR1 as SGHNT and CDR2 as YYREEE (reference sequence). CDR3 sequence (DNA): TGTGCCAGCAGCTGGGACAGGGGCTATGGCTACACCTTC. This encodes CASSWDRGYGYTF.

The chain joins TRBV7-2 to TRBJ2-7; D tentatively fits TRBD1 or TRBD2 (6 bases each). Trimming shortened V by 2 bases and J by 1 base, and 9 bases separated the two germline ends. Germline lookup yields CDR1 SGHTA and CDR2 FQGNSA. The CDR3 loop spans 14 amino acids. CDR3 residues: CASSLRGESYEQYF. The CDR3 bases are TGTGCCAGCAGCTTAAGGGGGGAATCCTACGAGCAGTACTTC.

The rearrangement joins TRBV4-1 to TRBJ1-2; D is unresolved. The CDR3 runs to 15 residues. Per germline, CDR1 MGHRA and CDR2 YSYEKL. V was cut by 5 bases and J by 1 base, with 14 bases left in between. CDR3 sequence reads: CASSAIGILNYGYTF. The CDR3 DNA reads TGCGCCAGCAGCGCGATTGGAATCCTTAACTATGGCTACACCTTC.

J is TRBJ1-2 and V is TRBV7-9; tentative D call: TRBD1 (5 bases). Trimming took 2 bases from V and 8 from J, leaving 12 bases between them. Germline V lookup: CDR1 SEHNR, CDR2 FQNEAQ (reference sequence). The CDR3 consists of 13 residues. The CDR3 protein is CASSLQGTGGYTF. The DNA for the CDR3 is TGTGCCAGCAGCTTACAGGGTACGGGAGGCTACACCTTC.

The chain links TRBV6-5 to TRBJ1-1; possibly TRBD1 for D (6 bases). Germline loops: CDR1 MNHEY, CDR2 SVGAGI. The CDR3 length is 14 residues. V was cut by 2 bases and J by 0 bases, with 7 bases left in between. The chain's CDR3 is CASSYRGMNTEAFF. The CDR3 nucleotides are TGTGCCAGCAGTTACAGGGGGATGAACACTGAAGCTTTCTTT.